This TCR beta chain was recovered during a study of blood T cell repertoires in COVID-19. Overall study: The study drew acute and convalescent COVID-19 samples from the United States, Italy and Spain.

Recovery meant two consecutive negative NP/OP PCR tests, professional clearance, or resolved symptoms. This table comes from immunoSEQ multiplex PCR, and its TCRdb copy is limited to in-frame clones, with some not included. The table records fewer than 600,000 clones, more than 75% of them present only once. CDR1 and CDR2 from the germline V gene are LGHNA and YSLEER. Germline trimming cut 1 base from V and 8 bases from J; bases unmatched to any gene: 4. The CDR3 extends over 15 amino acids. This sequence was found in a woman in her thirties or forties who had recovered from COVID-19. Sequenced: PBMCs or T cells enriched from blood (not recorded which). The rearrangement links TRBV4-3 to TRBJ2-1; 11 nucleotides align to TRBD2. CDR3 residues: CASSQAGTSGDEQFF. For the CDR3, the DNA is TGCGCCAGCAGCCAAGCCGGGACTAGCGGCGATGAGCAGTTCTTC.